Following are 3 T cell receptor beta chains from one sample sequenced in a study of blood T cell repertoires in COVID-19. Method: immunoSEQ multiplex PCR; TCRdb's copy keeps in-frame clones and lacks some. The sample has around 220,000 clones, around four fifths seen once. The sequenced sample consisted of peripheral blood. The receptors come from an elderly woman with COVID-19, enrolled during active disease.

The chain is built from TRBV28 and TRBJ2-5, with 9 bases fitting TRBD2. Unmatched junction bases numbered 10, after V lost 6 bases and J lost 5 bases. CDR1 and CDR2 (germline): MDHEN, SYDVKM. The CDR3 runs to 15 residues. In DNA, the CDR3 is TGTGCCAGCAGGCGAATAATAGCGGGAGCGGAGACCCAGTACTTC. Its translation is CASRRIIAGAETQYF.

This sequence joins TRBV18 and TRBJ2-7; 9 bases align to TRBD2. V lost 0 bases and J lost 2; bases outside the gene matches: 2. Germline V lookup: CDR1 KGHSH, CDR2 LQKENI. The CDR3 covers 15 residues. CDR3 coding DNA: TGTGCCAGCTCACCACCGAGACTAGCGGCCTACGAGCAGTACTTC. It translates to CASSPPRLAAYEQYF.

The CDR3 nucleotides read TGTGCCAGCAGTTACGGGTGGAACAGTGGAAACACCATATATTTT. It codes for CASSYGWNSGNTIYF. V gene TRBV6-2 or TRBV6-3 combines with J gene TRBJ1-3; D uncertain. The CDR3 consists of 15 residues. V lost 2 bases and J lost 3, with 11 bases in between. Per the germline V gene, CDR1 is MNHEY and CDR2 is SVGEGT.